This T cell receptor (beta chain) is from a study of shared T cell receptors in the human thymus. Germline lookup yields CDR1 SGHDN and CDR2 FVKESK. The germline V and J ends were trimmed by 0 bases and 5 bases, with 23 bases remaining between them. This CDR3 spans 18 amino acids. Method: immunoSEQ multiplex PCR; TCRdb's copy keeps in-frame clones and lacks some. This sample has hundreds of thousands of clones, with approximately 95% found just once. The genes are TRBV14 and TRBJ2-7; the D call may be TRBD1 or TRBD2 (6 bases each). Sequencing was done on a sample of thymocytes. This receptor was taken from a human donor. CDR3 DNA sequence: TGTGCCAGCAGCCAAGATAAGGTGGTGGGGGGCATCAGCGACGAGCAGTACTTC. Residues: CASSQDKVVGGISDEQYF. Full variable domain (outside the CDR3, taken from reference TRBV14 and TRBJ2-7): EAGVTQFPSHSVIEKGQTVTLRCDPISGHDNLYWYRRVMGKEIKFLLHFVKESKQDESGMPNNRFLAERTGGTYSTLKVQPAELEDSGVYFCASSQDKVVGGISDEQYFGPGTRLTVT.